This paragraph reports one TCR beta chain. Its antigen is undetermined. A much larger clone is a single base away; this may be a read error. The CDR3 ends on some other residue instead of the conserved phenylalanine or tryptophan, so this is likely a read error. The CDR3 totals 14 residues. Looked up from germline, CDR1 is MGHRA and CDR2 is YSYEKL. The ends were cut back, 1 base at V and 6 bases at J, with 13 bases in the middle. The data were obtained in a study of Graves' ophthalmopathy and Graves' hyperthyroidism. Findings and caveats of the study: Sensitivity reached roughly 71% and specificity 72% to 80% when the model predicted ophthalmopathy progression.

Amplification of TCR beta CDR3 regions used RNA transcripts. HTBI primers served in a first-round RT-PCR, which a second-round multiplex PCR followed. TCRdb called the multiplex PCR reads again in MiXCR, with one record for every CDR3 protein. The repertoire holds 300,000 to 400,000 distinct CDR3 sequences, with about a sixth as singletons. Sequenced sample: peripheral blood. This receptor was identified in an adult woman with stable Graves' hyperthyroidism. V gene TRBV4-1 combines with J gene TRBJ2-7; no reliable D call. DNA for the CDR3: TGCGCCAGCAGCCAAGCTGGTAGCTGGGGCGAGCAGTACCTC. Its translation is CASSQAGSWGEQYL.